The clone carrying this TCR beta chain was found a few times. Authors' processing steps: Using reference gene primer amplification, nucleated cell counts were estimated. Sequenced by immunoSEQ multiplex PCR; TCRdb stores in-frame clones only, minus some. D and trimming come from the DNA, and the V and J calls and clone size come from that table. The top ten clones hold around 34% of a sample with about 82,000 clones, around 82% of them seen once. The data originate from a study of blood T cell repertoires in COVID-19. This sequence was found in a man aged 60 to 69 with COVID-19, enrolled during active disease. Sequences were obtained from peripheral blood.

CDR3 in amino acids: CAWRISRTGSVGYTF. The CDR3 DNA is TGTGCCTGGAGGATATCGAGGACAGGGTCAGTCGGCTACACCTTC. The chain is built from TRBV30 and TRBJ1-2, with TRBD1 matching over 8 bases. CDR3 size: 15 residues. Germline V gene sequence: CDR1 GTSNPN, CDR2 SVGIG (reference sequence). Losses at the gene ends were 3 bases for V and 8 bases for J; bases not matched to a gene: 14.